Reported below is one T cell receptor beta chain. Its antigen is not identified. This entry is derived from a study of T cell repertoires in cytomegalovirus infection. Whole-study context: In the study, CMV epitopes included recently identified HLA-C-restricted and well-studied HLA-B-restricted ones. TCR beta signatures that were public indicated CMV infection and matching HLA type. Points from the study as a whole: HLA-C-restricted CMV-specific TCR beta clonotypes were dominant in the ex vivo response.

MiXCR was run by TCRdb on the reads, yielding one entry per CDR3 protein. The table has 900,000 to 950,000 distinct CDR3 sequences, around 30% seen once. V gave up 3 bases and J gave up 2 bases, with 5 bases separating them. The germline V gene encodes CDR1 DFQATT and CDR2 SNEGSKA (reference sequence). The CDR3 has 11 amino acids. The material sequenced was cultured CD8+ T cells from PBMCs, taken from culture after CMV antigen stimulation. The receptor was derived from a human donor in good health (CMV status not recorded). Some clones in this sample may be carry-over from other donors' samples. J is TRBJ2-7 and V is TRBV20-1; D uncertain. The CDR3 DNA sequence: TGCAGTGCTAGTGAGGCCTACGAGCAGTACTTC. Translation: CSASEAYEQYF.